This entry features one TCR beta chain sequence. This clone has more than one count but fewer than ten. The specificity of this receptor is unknown. No qualities accompany the bases; no much larger clone lies one base away. These data originate in a study of beta chain features in type 1 diabetes (dated by TCRdb to the late 2010s). Notes on the research overall: No differences in mean age, gender distribution, total cell number or subset yield were found between patients and healthy donors. Across all samples, roughly 110,000,000 sorted cells were examined, and cell number per subset correlated strongly with RNA yield. The study compared TCRB repertoires of sorted circulating CD4+ T cell subsets between recently diagnosed type 1 diabetes patients and matched healthy donors. Whereas all 30 or so donors provided naive and central memory subsets, regulatory and stem cell-like memory subsets were isolated from just 8 patients and about eight healthy donors. The full study reports these points: Type 1 diabetes patients showed a moderate but significant shortening of TCRB CDR3 length in all four CD4+ subsets. At VDJ recombination sites, patients with type 1 diabetes made fewer insertions and deleted more nucleotides, a pattern implying thymic rearrangement abnormalities. Naive, central memory and regulatory TCRB repertoires appeared to be more alike among patients than among healthy donors. Shorter templates might have been favored by PCR, but patient and control samples were amplified and corrected together, so both groups would have been affected equally by any skew. Because cDNA was sequenced instead of genomic DNA, highly expressing activated cells could be over-represented, though the groups showed no difference in activation or CD3 levels. HLA sub-analyses involved small numbers of individuals, so any influence of HLA type on TCRB rearrangement remained unresolved.

Each donor gave one peripheral blood draw, approximately 0.11 L on average, collected into heparinised tubes. A BD FACSAria II and a panel including CD45RO, CCR7, CD25, CD127, CD95 and CD27 were used to sort naive, central memory, regulatory and stem cell-like memory CD4+ T cells. A purity above 95% was achieved for all sorted populations. PBMCs were isolated immediately by Lymphoprep density gradient centrifugation and stained directly without culture. To minimize batch effects, samples were stained and sorted in pairs, one healthy donor with one patient per experiment. V lost 2 bases and J lost 3 bases; the stretch between them is 8 bases long. According to the germline V gene, CDR1 reads SGHDN and CDR2 reads FVKESK. CDR3 length: 14 amino acids, cysteine to phenylalanine. Kept here is only the CDR3 DNA, which spans 42 bases and is read in frame from base 1. The entire isolated RNA was reverse transcribed using the High Capacity cDNA Reverse Transcription Kit, and thus expressed TCRB transcripts were sequenced. Deep immunoSEQ sequencing was applied to naive, central memory and regulatory T cell samples, giving an average of about 3.4 million total reads per sample. Sorted cells were lysed in RLT buffer, and RNA was extracted using DNase-treated RNeasy Micro or Mini kits according to cell number. To prevent cross-contamination, each cell subset was processed individually, whereas patient and healthy donor samples were processed jointly. Using the immunoSEQ multiplex PCR, TCRB sequences were amplified from cDNA into 87-bp fragments spanning the CDR3 region. Amplicons were sequenced on the Illumina HiSeq platform. The published analysis was carried out like this. Synthetic template baselines were used to correct PCR bias computationally, reads within Hamming distance 2 were collapsed, and singletons that could not be merged were discarded. By aligning reads against IMGT, V, D and J genes, CDR3 length, and insertions or deletions at six rearrangement sites were assigned. Clonotype counts were normalized to sorted cell number within each subset before computing true diversity and Gini coefficients with the tcR R package. The overlap coefficient, calculated on TCRB nucleotide sequences, was used to quantify repertoire sharing. As a proxy for the pre-selection repertoire, out-of-frame TCRB sequences from naive cells were analyzed. As stored in TCRdb, this immuneACCESS dataset retains in-frame rearrangements with V and J assigned. A fraction of the clones does not appear; measured against another copy, unresolved V genes explain less than half of the discrepancy, and the remainder lacks a known reason. V, J and clone size were drawn from that table, and D and trimming were deduced from the DNA. The sample profile shows 350,000 to 400,000 clones; over 9.5% of them were found once. The ten largest clones take up 0.0085% to 0.012% of the sample.

The source material was naive CD4+ T cells from blood. Read against the paper, the sample's cell subset or site label means: true naive CD4+ T cells. This clonotype was sampled from a woman aged 18-35 years with type 1 diabetes. This chain joins TRBV14 to TRBJ2-1; TRBD1 is perhaps the D gene, given 5 matching bases. The CDR3 in this case is CASSQQGIYNEQFF. The sequenced DNA: TGTGCCAGCAGCCAACAGGGTATCTACAATGAGCAGTTCTTC.